The TCR beta chain described here comes from a study of Graves' ophthalmopathy and Graves' hyperthyroidism. Researchers took RNA transcripts and amplified TCR beta CDR3 regions from them. Second-round multiplex PCR came after a first-round RT-PCR that employed HTBI primers. TCRdb reprocessed the multiplex PCR reads via MiXCR and lists one record per CDR3 protein. This sample yields just over 400,000 distinct CDR3 sequences, of which around 21% are seen a single time; around 3% belongs to the top ten. The length of the CDR3 is 12 residues. The germline CDR1 and CDR2 sequences are SQVTM and ANQGSEA. V lost 5 bases and J 4 bases, leaving 11 bases between the germline ends. Study-wide points: Most thyroid-expanded clonotypes exceeding 0.001 frequency were also found in blood.

This clonotype was recorded at least ten times. Antigen unknown. Hyperthyroidism patients had new diagnoses, durations under 2 months, and ages of 18 to 65. Sequenced sample: peripheral blood. The receptor was isolated from a woman aged 18-29 years with stable Graves' hyperthyroidism. The genes are TRBV29-1 and TRBJ2-5; D is perhaps TRBD1 or TRBD2 (5 bases each). CDR3 residues: CSVRGEGETQYF. The CDR3 DNA reads TGCAGCGTTAGGGGCGAGGGAGAGACCCAGTACTTC. The variable domain in full, with the rest retrieved from reference TRBV29-1 and TRBJ2-5, is SAVISQKPSRDICQRGTSLTIQCQVDSQVTMMFWYRQQPGQSLTLIATANQGSEATYESGFVIDKFPISRPNLTFSTLTVSNMSPEDSSIYLCSVRGEGETQYFGPGTRLLVL.